This T cell receptor beta chain was captured by sequencing in a study of T cells expressing NK-cell markers (dated by TCRdb to 2019 to 2021). About the study as a whole: Three sorted T-cell subsets (CD3+CD56+NKG2C+, CD3+CD56+NKG2C- and CD3+CD56-NKG2C+) from roughly eight donors had their TCR beta-chain repertoires profiled. Most of the eight sequenced donors were HCMV-seropositive and one was HCMV-seronegative. The study sequenced eight donors, all healthy volunteers chosen at random: three men and five women. Sequencing of the libraries produced 2 x 150 bp reads on Illumina HiSeq 2000/2500, MiSeq or NextSeq.

As concerns this clonotype: This receptor's antigen is unknown.

The sequencing machine was an Illumina HiSeq 2000. TCR beta cDNA libraries were made by 5'RACE template switching that added a universal primer site and unique molecular identifiers. Synthesis of cDNA was primed from the TCR beta constant segment and was followed by two consecutive PCR amplification steps. Per the authors' processing: MIGEC was used to demultiplex reads and group reads by UMI, and MiTCR was used to assemble and quantify clonotypes. To remove erroneous sequences, TCR cDNA sequences were retained only when supported by two or more reads. Downstream repertoire analysis used the tcR package, and clonotypes were matched across fractions by CDR3 nucleotide sequence plus V segment. VDJmatch was used to annotate antigen specificity against VDJdb, with one amino acid substitution in CDR3 permitted. TCRdb reanalyzed the reads, keeping one entry per CDR3 protein sequence and omitting DNA. Clone size and V and J calls follow TCRdb, not the original study. The sample table on file contains 150,000 to 180,000 distinct CDR3 sequences. The top ten clonotypes cover around 35% of the sample.

HCMV serostatus was determined by detecting HCMV-specific IgG in serum with a commercial ELISA kit. Peripheral blood mononuclear cells were isolated from blood by Ficoll density gradient centrifugation. Points the paper makes about the study in general: For five or six donors, the dominant CD3+CD56+NKG2C+ clonotypes were among the top 10 CD8+ clonotypes and accounted for roughly 1.0-8% of CD8+ T cells. Those dominant clonotypes were again the most abundant among CD3+CD56-NKG2C+ cells in a handful of donors, at roughly 28.3-60.1%. Whether the expanded NKG2C-expressing T cell clones were specific for HCMV antigens remained unclear.

The germline V gene specifies SGHAT as CDR1 and FQNNGV as CDR2. The CDR3 measures 13 amino acids from cysteine to phenylalanine. No nucleotide data were recorded. This chain is built from TRBV11-2 and TRBJ2-7. The receptor comes from a woman aged 50 to 60 in good health. Donor details come from another sample of the same person, matched by shared clones. The material sequenced was blood T cells: a sorted CD56 or NKG2C T cell subset, CD4+ or CD8+ T cells, or bulk PBMC T cells (not recorded which). This receptor carries the CDR3 CASSLGQVYEQYF.